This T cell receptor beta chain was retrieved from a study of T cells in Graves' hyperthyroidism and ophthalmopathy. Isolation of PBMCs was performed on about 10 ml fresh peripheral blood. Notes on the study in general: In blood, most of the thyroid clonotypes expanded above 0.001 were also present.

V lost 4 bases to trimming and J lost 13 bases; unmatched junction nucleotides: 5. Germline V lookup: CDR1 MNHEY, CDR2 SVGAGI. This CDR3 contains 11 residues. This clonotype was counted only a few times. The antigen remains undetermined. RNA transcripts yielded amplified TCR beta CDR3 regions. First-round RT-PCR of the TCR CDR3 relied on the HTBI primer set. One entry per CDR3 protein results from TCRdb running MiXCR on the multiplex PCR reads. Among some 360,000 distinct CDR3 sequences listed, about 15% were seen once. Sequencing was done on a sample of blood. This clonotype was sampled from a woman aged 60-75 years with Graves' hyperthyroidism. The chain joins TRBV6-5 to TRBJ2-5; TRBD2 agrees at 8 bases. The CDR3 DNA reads TGTGCCAGCAGTTCCAAGCGGGAGTGGTACTTC. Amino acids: CASSSKREWYF.